The clone carrying this TCR beta chain came up once. Its matching antigen is unknown. This CDR3 spans 14 amino acids. Trimming shortened V by 4 bases and J by 3 bases, and 9 bases separated the two germline ends. Germline lookup yields CDR1 LNHNV and CDR2 YYDKDF (reference sequence). This entry comes from a study of siplizumab effects on memory and regulatory T cells. Study-level results: Treatment with siplizumab left mappable alloreactive CD4+ clones averaging 68.8% Treg-derived, compared with roughly 26% in controls.

Assayed TCR templates numbered 90,000 to 100,000 for each sample. The protocol was immunoSEQ multiplex PCR, while the TCRdb copy is restricted to in-frame clones and leaves out a portion. This sample yields some 97,000 clones, of which 94% are seen a single time; about 0.6% belongs to the top ten. Sequencing was done on a sample of Tregs sorted from blood. The origin of this receptor is a human donor in good health. The rearrangement joins TRBV15 to TRBJ2-2; D remains unclear. The CDR3 is CATSTGGYTGELFF. In DNA form, the CDR3 reads TGTGCCACCAGCACCGGCGGATACACCGGGGAGCTGTTTTTT.